A single sample gave rise to the 29 T cell receptor beta chains below, sequenced in a study of blood T cell repertoires in COVID-19. The protocol was immunoSEQ multiplex PCR, while the TCRdb copy is restricted to in-frame clones and leaves out a portion. The sample holds 300,000 to 450,000 clones, around nine tenths seen once. Sequencing input: peripheral blood. Receptors were obtained from a woman aged 55-75 years with COVID-19, enrolled during active disease.

J is TRBJ2-2 and V is TRBV10-3; 12 bases are a match to TRBD2. The CDR3 spans 17 residues. The ends lost 5 bases at V and 1 base at J; junction bases unmatched: 5. Germline lookup yields CDR1 ENHRY and CDR2 SYGVKD. CDR3 sequence: CAISSSSGGENTGELFF. The CDR3, as DNA: TGTGCCATCAGTAGCTCTAGCGGGGGGGAGAACACCGGGGAGCTGTTTTTT.

This clone was picked up one time. The sample carries other DNA sequences with the same CDR3. V usage is TRBV3-1 (or the pseudogene TRBV3-2) and J usage is TRBJ2-5, with 7 bases fitting TRBD1. CDR1 LGHDT and CDR2 YNNKEL come from the germline V gene (reference sequence). Germline trimming cut 1 base from V and 4 bases from J; bases unmatched to any gene: 3. This CDR3 has 14 amino acids. CDR3 sequence reads: CASSQATGAETQYF. In nucleotides, the CDR3 is TGTGCCAGCAGCCAAGCTACAGGGGCAGAGACCCAGTACTTC.

The sample holds one count of this clone. Written as DNA, the CDR3 is TGCGCCAGCGCTCGCACCCGGACATTGAACACTGAAGCTTTCTTT. Encoded protein: CASARTRTLNTEAFF. The rearrangement links TRBV4-1 to TRBJ1-1, with D maybe TRBD1 (5 bases). CDR1 is MGHRA, CDR2 YSYEKL, per germline. Trimming pared 8 bases from V and 0 bases from J, leaving 16 bases between. The CDR3 is made up of 15 amino acids.

This clone has a single count. The chain joins TRBV15 to TRBJ2-5; no clear D gene. The V gene lost 2 bases and the J gene lost 5 bases, with 6 bases spanning the gap. The CDR3 consists of 12 residues. The germline V gene encodes CDR1 LNHNV and CDR2 YYDKDF (reference sequence). CDR3 coding DNA: TGTGCCACCAGCAGATCGTTGGAGACCCAGTACTTC. Translated: CATSRSLETQYF.

The CDR3 spells CASSQGPRDTEAFF. The CDR3 DNA is TGTGCCAGCAGCCAAGGACCCAGGGACACTGAAGCTTTCTTT. This sequence joins TRBV3-1 (or the pseudogene TRBV3-2) and TRBJ1-1, with D possibly being TRBD1 (5 bases). V was clipped by 1 base and J by 3 bases, with 9 bases between them. The CDR3 has 14 residues. CDR1 and CDR2 (germline): LGHDT, YNNKEL (reference sequence).

The chain carries TRBV9 and TRBJ1-2, with 9 bases lining up with TRBD1. The germline V gene has CDR1 SGDLS and CDR2 YYNGEE. The CDR3 has 13 amino acids. V trimming: 6 bases; J trimming: 8 bases; junction bases outside the gene matches: 8. The CDR3 DNA sequence: TGTGCCAGCACCGGACAGGGGAAAGTCGGCTACACCTTC. This encodes CASTGQGKVGYTF.

The chain joins TRBV19 to TRBJ1-5; 9 nucleotides agree with TRBD1. The CDR3 extends over 16 amino acids. CDR1 LNHDA and CDR2 SQIVND come from the germline V gene (reference sequence). The junction had 7 bases not matched to a gene; V was cut back by 6 bases and J by 1 base. In DNA, the CDR3 is TGTGCCAGTAGCCCTTTCGGACAGGGGAGCAATCAGCCCCAGCATTTT. Translating it yields CASSPFGQGSNQPQHF.

The chain employs TRBV28 and TRBJ2-1; 7 bases map to TRBD1. V trimming: 1 base; J trimming: 2 bases; junction bases outside the gene matches: 2. Germline V gene data show CDR1 as MDHEN and CDR2 as SYDVKM. There are 15 residues in the CDR3. The CDR3 loop reads CASSLSGGTYNEQFF. DNA of the CDR3: TGTGCCAGCAGTTTATCAGGGGGAACCTACAATGAGCAGTTCTTC. Full variable domain (remainder filled in from reference TRBV28 and TRBJ2-1): DVKVTQSSRYLVKRTGEKVFLECVQDMDHENMFWYRQDPGLGLRLIYFSYDVKMKEKGDIPEGYSVSREKKERFSLILESASTNQTSMYLCASSLSGGTYNEQFFGPGTRLTVL.

V usage is TRBV7-6 and J usage is TRBJ1-3; 9 positions match TRBD1. The CDR3 extends over 15 amino acids. In germline, CDR1 is SGHVS, CDR2 FNYEAQ. V lost 6 bases, J lost 6 bases, and 9 bases stayed unmatched. CDR3 DNA sequence: TGTGCCAGCAGACGGACCGGGACAGGGACAAACACCATATATTTT. Protein product: CASRRTGTGTNTIYF.

V gene TRBV2 combines with J gene TRBJ1-6; 7 bases are shared with TRBD1. Germline V gene sequence: CDR1 SNHLY, CDR2 FYNNEI. The CDR3 contains 14 residues. Trimming cost V 6 bases and J 7 bases; bases outside gene matches: 6. CDR3 sequence reads: CASRGTAKNSPLHF. The CDR3 nucleotides read TGTGCCAGCAGGGGGACAGCTAAAAATTCACCCCTCCACTTT. Filled out from reference TRBV2 and TRBJ1-6, the complete variable domain reads EPEVTQTPSHQVTQMGQEVILRCVPISNHLYFYWYRQILGQKVEFLVSFYNNEISEKSEIFDDQFSVERPDGSNFTLKIRSTKLEDSAMYFCASRGTAKNSPLHFGNGTRLTVT.

The V and J genes are TRBV7-2 and TRBJ1-3; TRBD1 matches at 7 bases. With 1 base clipped from V and 2 bases from J, the junction kept 5 bases outside the gene matches. Germline assignment: CDR1 SGHTA and CDR2 FQGNSA. The CDR3 is made up of 16 amino acids. Here the CDR3 reads CASSLEGTVTGNTIYF. CDR3 DNA: TGTGCCAGCAGCTTAGAGGGGACAGTGACTGGAAACACCATATATTTT.

CDR3 in amino acids: CANSLGGSSYEQYF. Here the CDR3 DNA reads TGTGCCAACAGCCTCGGCGGGAGCTCCTACGAGCAGTACTTC. V gene TRBV6-5 combines with J gene TRBJ2-7, with 7 bases that match TRBD2. The CDR3 has 14 residues. Losses at the gene ends were 10 bases for V and 0 bases for J; bases not matched to a gene: 9. Germline V lookup: CDR1 MNHEY, CDR2 SVGAGI.

The rearrangement joins TRBV4-1 to TRBJ2-1; D possibly corresponds to TRBD1 (5 bases). The germline V gene has CDR1 MGHRA and CDR2 YSYEKL. This CDR3 has 17 amino acids. V was trimmed by 0 bases and J by 7 bases, leaving 19 bases between them. CDR3 in DNA: TGCGCCAGCAGCCAAGATCTGTGGCAGGGTAAAGGGAATGAGCAGTTCTTC. Translating it yields CASSQDLWQGKGNEQFF.

This clone has just one count. The rearrangement joins TRBV5-1 to TRBJ2-7; 8 bases are shared with TRBD1. The germline CDR1 and CDR2 sequences are SGHRS and YFSETQ. The junction had 7 bases not matched to a gene; V was cut back by 5 bases and J by 3 bases. The CDR3 is 14 residues long. The DNA for the CDR3 is TGCGCCAGCAGTATCGGACAGGGTCACTACGAGCAGTACTTC. This encodes CASSIGQGHYEQYF.

The gene calls are TRBV18 and TRBJ1-2; 8 nucleotides line up with TRBD1. This CDR3 spans 15 amino acids. Germline V gene sequence: CDR1 KGHSH, CDR2 LQKENI. Trimming at V came to 3 bases and at J to 4 bases, leaving 7 bases not matched to a gene. In nucleotides, the CDR3 is TGTGCCAGCTCACCGGAGCCGGACAGGGTCTATGGCTACACCTTC. Translation gives CASSPEPDRVYGYTF. Together with reference TRBV18 and TRBJ1-2, the CDR3 gives the full variable domain: NAGVMQNPRHLVRRRGQEARLRCSPMKGHSHVYWYRQLPEEGLKFMVYLQKENIIDESGMPKERFSAEFPKEGPSILRIQQVVRGDSAAYFCASSPEPDRVYGYTFGSGTRLTVV.

This sequence joins TRBV3-1 (or the pseudogene TRBV3-2) and TRBJ2-5; D gene unclear. CDR1 is LGHDT, CDR2 YNNKEL, per germline (reference sequence). CDR3 length: 13 amino acids. V dropped 4 bases and J dropped 5 bases, with 11 bases sitting between them. The CDR3 nucleotides read TGTGCCAGCAGCCCCCCGCCCCGGGAGACCCAGTACTTC. It specifies CASSPPPRETQYF.

The CDR3 loop reads CASSPRTRNFNEQFF. In DNA form, the CDR3 reads TGTGCCAGCAGCCCGCGGACTAGGAACTTCAATGAGCAGTTCTTC. This chain connects TRBV7-6 to TRBJ2-1; 7 nucleotides agree with TRBD2. Germline CDR1 SGHVS, CDR2 FNYEAQ. V was pared by 5 bases and J by 6 bases, with 10 bases of the junction left unmatched. CDR3 size: 15 residues.

This chain links TRBV5-1 with TRBJ2-7; the D gene is possibly TRBD1 (6 bases). This CDR3 contains 16 residues. The V and J ends lost 0 bases and 7 bases respectively, with 20 bases between them. Germline CDR1 and CDR2: SGHRS and YFSETQ. This chain's CDR3 is CASSLGVLAGAREQYF. The CDR3 region has the DNA TGCGCCAGCAGCTTGGGAGTCCTGGCAGGGGCCCGGGAGCAGTACTTC.

The chain is built from TRBV2 and TRBJ2-1, with 9 positions matching TRBD1. The CDR3 runs to 14 residues. The germline CDR1 and CDR2 sequences are SNHLY and FYNNEI. Unmatched junction bases numbered 6, after V lost 6 bases and J lost 6 bases. CDR3: CASRDRGKLNEQFF. The CDR3 coding sequence is TGTGCCAGCAGGGACAGGGGAAAGCTCAATGAGCAGTTCTTC. Filled out from reference TRBV2 and TRBJ2-1, the complete variable domain reads EPEVTQTPSHQVTQMGQEVILRCVPISNHLYFYWYRQILGQKVEFLVSFYNNEISEKSEIFDDQFSVERPDGSNFTLKIRSTKLEDSAMYFCASRDRGKLNEQFFGPGTRLTVL.

The CDR3 nucleotides read TGTGCCAGCTCACGACAGGGAGAGGATGGCTACACCTTC. This translates into CASSRQGEDGYTF. The chain uses TRBV18 and TRBJ1-2; 7 positions agree with TRBD1. The germline V gene has CDR1 KGHSH and CDR2 LQKENI. V gave up 4 bases and J gave up 6 bases; unmatched junction bases: 5. This CDR3 has 13 residues.

The J gene is TRBJ1-6, the V gene TRBV6-5; TRBD1 agrees at 8 bases. The germline CDR1 and CDR2 sequences are MNHEY and SVGAGI. After removal of 5 bases from V and 11 bases from J, the junction contained 11 bases not matched to a gene. The CDR3 consists of 15 residues. CDR3 sequence (DNA): TGTGCCAGCAGTCCCGGGACAGGTTCCGAACCACCCCTCCACTTT. Its translation is CASSPGTGSEPPLHF.

This chain joins TRBV4-1 and TRBJ1-1; 7 nucleotides line up with TRBD1. The trim removed 4 bases at V and 3 bases at J, leaving 17 bases unmatched. Germline assignment: CDR1 MGHRA and CDR2 YSYEKL. The length of the CDR3 is 18 residues. CDR3 in amino acids: CASSLRTFRQGDYTEAFF. CDR3 sequence (DNA): TGCGCCAGCAGCCTACGCACGTTCCGACAGGGCGATTACACTGAAGCTTTCTTT.

In this sample, this clone turned up a few times. This rearrangement joins TRBV19 to TRBJ1-1; D perhaps matches TRBD1 (6 bases). Trimming shortened V by 7 bases and J by 4 bases, and 19 bases separated the two germline ends. CDR1 and CDR2 (germline): LNHDA, SQIVND (reference sequence). The CDR3 spans 15 residues. CDR3 sequence: CASTKGGVGATEAFF. CDR3 DNA: TGTGCCAGTACCAAAGGGGGGGTAGGGGCCACTGAAGCTTTCTTT.

The rearrangement links TRBV5-1 to TRBJ1-3, with 7 bases that match TRBD1. Losses at the gene ends were 1 base for V and 1 base for J; bases not matched to a gene: 8. CDR3 length: 17 residues. Germline values: CDR1 SGHRS, CDR2 YFSETQ. CDR3 sequence: CASSLTRGGRSGNTIYF. The CDR3 DNA reads as TGCGCCAGCAGCTTGACCCGAGGGGGCAGGTCTGGAAACACCATATATTTT.

V usage is TRBV10-3 and J usage is TRBJ1-6; possible D gene TRBD1, 5 bases. Germline V gene sequence: CDR1 ENHRY, CDR2 SYGVKD. The V end was cut by 3 bases, the J end by 5 bases, with 11 bases between. The CDR3 contains 15 residues. Here the CDR3 reads CAISDQGSDNSPLHF. CDR3 nucleotides: TGTGCCATCAGTGACCAGGGCTCGGATAATTCACCCCTCCACTTT.

The genes are TRBV4-2 and TRBJ2-2; 7 bases align to TRBD1. Germline lookup yields CDR1 LGHNA and CDR2 YNFKEQ. After removal of 1 base from V and 9 bases from J, the junction contained 11 bases not matched to a gene. This CDR3 spans 16 amino acids. The CDR3 DNA reads as TGTGCCAGCAGCCAAGGGACCGGGACAGCGTACCGGGAGCTGTTTTTT. This gives the protein CASSQGTGTAYRELFF.

This chain connects TRBV14 to TRBJ2-1; TRBD2 matches 13 bases. Germline V gives CDR1 SGHDN, CDR2 FVKESK. V lost 5 bases, J lost 7 bases, and 5 bases stayed unmatched. The CDR3 has 15 residues. The CDR3 is CASSELAGGPNEQFF. In nucleotides, the CDR3 is TGTGCCAGCAGCGAACTAGCGGGGGGGCCAAATGAGCAGTTCTTC.

The chain combines TRBV12-3 or TRBV12-4 with TRBJ1-5; no definite D call. Trimming left V 6 bases short and J 2 bases short, with 8 bases between. The length of the CDR3 is 13 residues. In nucleotides, the CDR3 is TGTGCCAGCAGCAGAAGTCGCAATCAGCCCCAGCATTTT. This codes for CASSRSRNQPQHF.

V is TRBV7-8 and J is TRBJ2-5; 7 bases match TRBD2. Germline V gene sequence: CDR1 SGHVS, CDR2 FQNEAQ. Trimming at V came to 4 bases and at J to 7 bases, leaving 12 bases not matched to a gene. CDR3 size: 15 residues. CDR3 in DNA: TGTGCCAGCAGCTCTAGGGACTACCCGCCCGCGACCCAGTACTTC. This encodes CASSSRDYPPATQYF.